This T cell receptor (beta chain) was sequenced in a study of cytomegalovirus exposure and HLA in healthy donors. General study results and limits: Later analysis identified a missense DCLRE1C variant that was linked to TCR beta V- and J-gene trimming.

With regard to this clone: Its antigen is unknown.

PCR was performed using 60 Vbeta and 13 Jbeta primers. Here immunoSEQ multiplex PCR was the method, and the copy in TCRdb shows in-frame clones only, minus some. The table includes more than 95,000 clones, approximately 81% detected once. Despite likely unrecorded immune exposures, the donors were nominally healthy at the time of sampling. The origin of this receptor is a man under 40 in good health and CMV-seropositive. The sequenced sample consisted of PBMCs.

The CDR3 protein is CASRPGTGKSNQPQHF. As DNA, the CDR3 is TGTGCCAGCAGACCCGGGACAGGGAAAAGCAATCAGCCCCAGCATTTT. The chain joins TRBV27 to TRBJ1-5, with 9 bases aligning to TRBD1. From germline, CDR1 is MNHEY and CDR2 SMNVEV (reference sequence). V gave up 6 bases and J gave up 1 base; unmatched junction bases: 7. This CDR3 has 16 amino acids.